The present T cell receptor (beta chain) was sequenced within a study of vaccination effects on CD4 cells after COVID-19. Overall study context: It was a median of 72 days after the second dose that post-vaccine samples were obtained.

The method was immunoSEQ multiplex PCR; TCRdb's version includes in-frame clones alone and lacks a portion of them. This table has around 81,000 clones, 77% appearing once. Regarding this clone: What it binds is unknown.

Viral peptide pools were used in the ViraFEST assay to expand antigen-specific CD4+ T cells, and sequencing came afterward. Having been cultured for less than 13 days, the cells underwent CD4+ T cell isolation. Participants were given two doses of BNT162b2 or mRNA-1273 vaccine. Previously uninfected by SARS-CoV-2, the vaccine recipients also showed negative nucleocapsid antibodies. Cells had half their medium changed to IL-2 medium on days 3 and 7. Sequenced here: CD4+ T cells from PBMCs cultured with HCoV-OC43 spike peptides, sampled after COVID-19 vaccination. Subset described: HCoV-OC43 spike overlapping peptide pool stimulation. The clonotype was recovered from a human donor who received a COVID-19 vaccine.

CDR3 region: CSVPMGQGATDTQYF. CDR3 bases: TGCAGCGTTCCCATGGGGCAGGGGGCTACAGATACGCAGTATTTT. The V gene is TRBV29-1, the J gene TRBJ2-3; 8 positions match TRBD1. V was pared by 5 bases and J by 3 bases, with 10 bases of the junction left unmatched. CDR1 SQVTM and CDR2 ANQGSEA come from the germline V gene. This CDR3 is 15 amino acids long.